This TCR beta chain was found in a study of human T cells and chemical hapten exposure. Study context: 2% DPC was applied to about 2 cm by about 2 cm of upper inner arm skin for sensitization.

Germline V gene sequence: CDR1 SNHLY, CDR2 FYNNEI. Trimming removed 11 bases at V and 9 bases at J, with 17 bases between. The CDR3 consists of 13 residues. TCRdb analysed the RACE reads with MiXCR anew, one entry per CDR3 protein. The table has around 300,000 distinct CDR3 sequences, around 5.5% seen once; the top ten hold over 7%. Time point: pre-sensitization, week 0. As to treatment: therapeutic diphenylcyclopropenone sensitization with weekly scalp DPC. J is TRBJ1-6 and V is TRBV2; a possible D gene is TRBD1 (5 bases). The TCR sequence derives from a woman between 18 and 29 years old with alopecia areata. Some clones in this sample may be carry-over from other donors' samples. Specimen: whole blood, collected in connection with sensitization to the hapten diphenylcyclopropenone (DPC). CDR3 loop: CAVSRDFSSPLHF. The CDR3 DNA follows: TGTGCCGTCTCTAGGGACTTTAGTTCACCCCTCCACTTT. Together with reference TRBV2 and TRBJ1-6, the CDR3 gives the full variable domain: EPEVTQTPSHQVTQMGQEVILRCVPISNHLYFYWYRQILGQKVEFLVSFYNNEISEKSEIFDDQFSVERPDGSNFTLKIRSTKLEDSAMYFCAVSRDFSSPLHFGNGTRLTVT.